This T cell receptor beta chain appears in the sequencing data of a study of cytomegalovirus exposure and HLA in healthy donors. Findings and limits, study-wide: Researchers counted around 160 TCR beta chains as cytomegalovirus-associated.

The CDR3 contains 14 residues. V dropped 2 bases and J dropped 3 bases, with 8 bases sitting between them. The germline CDR1 and CDR2 sequences are MNHNS and SASEGT. With respect to this clone: Its antigen is undetermined.

It was with 60 Vbeta and 13 Jbeta primers that the PCR ran. Data came from immunoSEQ multiplex PCR; TCRdb stores just in-frame clones and leaves some out. This sample carries 150,000 to 250,000 clones, approximately 85% of them seen once, and the ten largest clones take around 2.3%. The chain joins TRBV6-1 to TRBJ1-5, with D perhaps TRBD1 (6 bases). The receptor was isolated from a woman aged 50 to 60 in good health and CMV-seronegative. The sequenced material came from PBMCs. CDR3 bases: TGTGCCAGCAGTGAATCAGGGGTCAATCAGCCCCAGCATTTT. Translation: CASSESGVNQPQHF.